This entry concerns a single TCR beta chain. The target antigen is unknown. The data belong to a study of shared clonotypes between healthy human individuals. Points from the study as a whole: Relative to clonotypes present in all four donors, those not shared had lower generation probabilities.

Negatively enriched CD4+ T cells were divided by CD45RA into naive and memory. Assay used: immunoSEQ multiplex PCR; TCRdb lists only in-frame clones, some missing. The profile shows 2.3 million or so clones, more than 80% of them singletons. Trimming pared 6 bases from V and 4 bases from J, leaving 13 bases between. This CDR3 has 14 residues. Germline-derived CDR1 and CDR2 are MDHEN and SYDVKM. What was sequenced was naive CD4+ T cells from PBMCs. Subset of the sample: CD45RA+ positively selected. The V call is TRBV28, the J call TRBJ1-5, with unresolved D. The receptor was derived from a man aged 18 to 30 in good health. Some clones in this sample may be carry-over from other donors' samples. CDR3 DNA: TGTGCCAGCAGCCGATTCCGGGAAAATCAGCCCCAGCATTTT. The encoded protein is CASSRFRENQPQHF. Complete variable domain (other parts from reference TRBV28 and TRBJ1-5): DVKVTQSSRYLVKRTGEKVFLECVQDMDHENMFWYRQDPGLGLRLIYFSYDVKMKEKGDIPEGYSVSREKKERFSLILESASTNQTSMYLCASSRFRENQPQHFGDGTRLSIL.